Given below is one T cell receptor beta chain in context. Additional DNA sequences in this sample encode the identical CDR3. This entry belongs to a study of memory CD8 T cells in hepatitis C reinfection. Noted time point: peak reinfection, 3 to 8 weeks after reinfection detection. TCR sequencing was done directly ex vivo on sorted cells, without expansion in vitro. At all three reinfection time points, viable CD3+ CD8+ CD45RO- cells from a couple of donors served as controls. The CDR3 is 15 residues long. Data came from immunoSEQ multiplex PCR; TCRdb stores just in-frame clones and leaves some out. The table includes 44,000 or so clones, around nine tenths detected once.

Source material: naive CD8+ T cells sorted from blood. The source is a man aged 18 to 30 with hepatitis C virus infection. The rearrangement links TRBV21-1 to TRBJ2-7; the table's D call TRBD1 went unverified against the DNA. TRBV21-1 is annotated as a pseudogene. The CDR3 DNA reads as TGTGCCAGCAGCAAAGACCAGGGTGGATGGTACGAGCAGTATGTC. It yields the protein CASSKDQGGWYEQYV.